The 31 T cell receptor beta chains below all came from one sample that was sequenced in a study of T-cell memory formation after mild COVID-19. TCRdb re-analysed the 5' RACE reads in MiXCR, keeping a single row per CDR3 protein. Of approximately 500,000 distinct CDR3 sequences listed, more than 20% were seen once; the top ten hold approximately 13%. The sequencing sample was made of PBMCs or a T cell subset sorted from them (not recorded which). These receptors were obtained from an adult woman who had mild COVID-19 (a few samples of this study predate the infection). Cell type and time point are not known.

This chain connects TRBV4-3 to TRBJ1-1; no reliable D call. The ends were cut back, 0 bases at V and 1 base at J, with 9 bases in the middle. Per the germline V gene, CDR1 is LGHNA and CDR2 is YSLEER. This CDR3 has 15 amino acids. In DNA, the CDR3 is TGCGCCAGCAGCCAAGATCCCGGGGAGAACACTGAAGCTTTCTTT. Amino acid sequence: CASSQDPGENTEAFF.

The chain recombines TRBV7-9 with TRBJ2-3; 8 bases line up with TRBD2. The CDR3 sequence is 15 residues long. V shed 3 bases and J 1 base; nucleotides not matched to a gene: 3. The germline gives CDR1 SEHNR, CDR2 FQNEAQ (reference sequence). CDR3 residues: CASSFPTSGTDTQYF. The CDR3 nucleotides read TGTGCCAGCAGCTTCCCGACTAGCGGCACAGATACGCAGTATTTT.

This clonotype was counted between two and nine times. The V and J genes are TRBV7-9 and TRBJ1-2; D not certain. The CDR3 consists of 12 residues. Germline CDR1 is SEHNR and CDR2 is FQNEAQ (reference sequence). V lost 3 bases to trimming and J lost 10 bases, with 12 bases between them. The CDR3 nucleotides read TGTGCCAGCAGCTTCCGGGCATCCGACTACACCTTC. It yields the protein CASSFRASDYTF.

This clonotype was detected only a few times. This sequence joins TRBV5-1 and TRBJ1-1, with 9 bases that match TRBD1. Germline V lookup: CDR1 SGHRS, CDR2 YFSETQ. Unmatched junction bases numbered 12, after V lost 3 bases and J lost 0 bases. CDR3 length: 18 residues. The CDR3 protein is CASSSFGDRETMNTEAFF. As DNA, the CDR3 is TGCGCCAGCAGCTCCTTTGGGGACAGGGAGACCATGAACACTGAAGCTTTCTTT. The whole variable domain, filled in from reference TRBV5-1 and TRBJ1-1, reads KAGVTQTPRYLIKTRGQQVTLSCSPISGHRSVSWYQQTPGQGLQFLFEYFSETQRNKGNFPGRFSGRQFSNSRSEMNVSTLELGDSALYLCASSSFGDRETMNTEAFFGQGTRLTVV.

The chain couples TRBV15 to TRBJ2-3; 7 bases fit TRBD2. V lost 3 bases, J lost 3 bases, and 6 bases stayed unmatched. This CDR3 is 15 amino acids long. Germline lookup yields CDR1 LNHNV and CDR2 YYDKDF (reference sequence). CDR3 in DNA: TGTGCCACCAGCAGGCCCCTAGCGGAGACAGATACGCAGTATTTT. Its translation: CATSRPLAETDTQYF.

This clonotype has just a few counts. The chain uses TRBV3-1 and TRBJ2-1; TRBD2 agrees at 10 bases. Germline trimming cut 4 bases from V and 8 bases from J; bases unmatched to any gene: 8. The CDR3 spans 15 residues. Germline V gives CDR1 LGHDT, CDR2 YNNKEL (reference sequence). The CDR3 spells CASSLTSGVWDEQFF. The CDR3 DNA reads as TGTGCCAGCAGCCTAACTAGCGGGGTCTGGGATGAGCAGTTCTTC.

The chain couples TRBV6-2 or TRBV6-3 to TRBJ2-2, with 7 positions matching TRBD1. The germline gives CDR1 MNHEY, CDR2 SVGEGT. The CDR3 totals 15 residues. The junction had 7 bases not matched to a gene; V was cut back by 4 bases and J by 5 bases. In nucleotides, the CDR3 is TGTGCCAGCAGTTGGGACAGAGCGTATACCGGGGAGCTGTTTTTT. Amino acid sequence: CASSWDRAYTGELFF.

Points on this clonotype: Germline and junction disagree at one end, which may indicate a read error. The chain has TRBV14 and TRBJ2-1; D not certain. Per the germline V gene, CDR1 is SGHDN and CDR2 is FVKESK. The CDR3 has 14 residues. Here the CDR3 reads CASSQDWAGNEQFF. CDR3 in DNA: TGTGCAAGCAGCCAAGATTGGGCTGGGAATGAGCAGTTCTTC.

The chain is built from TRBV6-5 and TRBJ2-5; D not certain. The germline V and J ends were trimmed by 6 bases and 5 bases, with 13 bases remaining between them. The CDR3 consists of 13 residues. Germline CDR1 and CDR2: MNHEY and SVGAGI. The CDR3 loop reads CASSPSPAETQYF. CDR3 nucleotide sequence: TGTGCCAGCAGCCCTTCACCTGCCGAGACCCAGTACTTC.

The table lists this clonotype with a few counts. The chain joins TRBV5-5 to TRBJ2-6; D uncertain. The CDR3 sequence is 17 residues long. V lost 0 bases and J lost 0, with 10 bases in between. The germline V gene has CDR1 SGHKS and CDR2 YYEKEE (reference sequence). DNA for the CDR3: TGTGCCAGCAGCTTGGAAATCAGTCCCTCTGGGGCCAACGTCCTGACTTTC. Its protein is CASSLEISPSGANVLTF. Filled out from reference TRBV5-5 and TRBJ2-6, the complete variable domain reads DAGVTQSPTHLIKTRGQQVTLRCSPISGHKSVSWYQQVLGQGPQFIFQYYEKEERGRGNFPDRFSARQFPNYSSELNVNALLLGDSALYLCASSLEISPSGANVLTFGAGSRLTVL.

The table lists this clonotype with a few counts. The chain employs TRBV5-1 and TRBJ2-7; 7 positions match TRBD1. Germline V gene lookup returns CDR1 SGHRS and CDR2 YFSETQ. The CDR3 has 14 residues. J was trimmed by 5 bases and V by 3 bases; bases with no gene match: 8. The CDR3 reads CASSSDRPSDEQYF. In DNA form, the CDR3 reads TGCGCCAGCAGCTCGGACAGGCCCTCGGACGAGCAGTACTTC. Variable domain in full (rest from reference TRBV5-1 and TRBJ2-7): KAGVTQTPRYLIKTRGQQVTLSCSPISGHRSVSWYQQTPGQGLQFLFEYFSETQRNKGNFPGRFSGRQFSNSRSEMNVSTLELGDSALYLCASSSDRPSDEQYFGPGTRLTVT.

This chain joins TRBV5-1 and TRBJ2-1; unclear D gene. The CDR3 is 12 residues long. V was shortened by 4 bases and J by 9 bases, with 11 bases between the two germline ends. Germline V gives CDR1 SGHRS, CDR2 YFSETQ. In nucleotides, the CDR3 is TGCGCCAGCAGCATGGACCCTTCTGAGCAGTTCTTC. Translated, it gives CASSMDPSEQFF.

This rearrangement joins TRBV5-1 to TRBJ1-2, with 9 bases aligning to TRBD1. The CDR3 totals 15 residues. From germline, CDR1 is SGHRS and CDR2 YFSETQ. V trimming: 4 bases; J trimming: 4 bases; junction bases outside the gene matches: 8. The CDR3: CASSPGQGRIYGYTF. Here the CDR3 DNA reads TGCGCCAGCAGCCCGGGACAGGGTAGGATCTATGGCTACACCTTC.

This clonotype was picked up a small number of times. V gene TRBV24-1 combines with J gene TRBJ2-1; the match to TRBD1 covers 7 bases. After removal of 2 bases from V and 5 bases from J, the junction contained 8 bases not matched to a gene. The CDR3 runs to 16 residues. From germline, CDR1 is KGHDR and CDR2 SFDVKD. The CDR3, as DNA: TGTGCCACCAGTGATTCACACAGACAGGGAGACAATGAGCAGTTCTTC. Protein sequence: CATSDSHRQGDNEQFF.

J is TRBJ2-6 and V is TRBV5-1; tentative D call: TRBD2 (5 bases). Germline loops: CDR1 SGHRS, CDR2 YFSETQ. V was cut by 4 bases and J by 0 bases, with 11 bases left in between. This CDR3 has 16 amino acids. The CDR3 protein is CASSPLASSGANVLTF. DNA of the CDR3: TGCGCCAGCAGCCCGCTAGCTTCCTCTGGGGCCAACGTCCTGACTTTC. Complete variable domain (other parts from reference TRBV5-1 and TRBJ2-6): KAGVTQTPRYLIKTRGQQVTLSCSPISGHRSVSWYQQTPGQGLQFLFEYFSETQRNKGNFPGRFSGRQFSNSRSEMNVSTLELGDSALYLCASSPLASSGANVLTFGAGSRLTVL.

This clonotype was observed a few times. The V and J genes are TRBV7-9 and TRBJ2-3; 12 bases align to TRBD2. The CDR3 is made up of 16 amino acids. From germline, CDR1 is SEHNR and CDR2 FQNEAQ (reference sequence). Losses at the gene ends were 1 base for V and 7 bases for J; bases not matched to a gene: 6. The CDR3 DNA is TGTGCCAGCAGCTTAGGTCCTAGCGGGGGGGCCTATACGCAGTATTTT. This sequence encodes CASSLGPSGGAYTQYF.

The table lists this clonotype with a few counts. The CDR3 bases are TGTGCCAGCTCCTCTCTAGTCACAGTCAACTATGGCTACACCTTC. Its protein is CASSSLVTVNYGYTF. The chain joins TRBV7-9 to TRBJ1-2; D is unresolved. V was clipped by 8 bases and J by 2 bases, with 18 bases between them. This CDR3 is 15 amino acids long. Per germline, CDR1 SEHNR and CDR2 FQNEAQ (reference sequence).

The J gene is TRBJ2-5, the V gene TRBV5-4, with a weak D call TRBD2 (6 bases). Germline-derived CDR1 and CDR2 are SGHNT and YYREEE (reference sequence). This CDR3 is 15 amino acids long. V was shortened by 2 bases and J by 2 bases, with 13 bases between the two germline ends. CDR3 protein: CASSFSGGDQETQYF. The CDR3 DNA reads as TGTGCCAGCAGCTTCTCTGGCGGGGATCAAGAGACCCAGTACTTC.

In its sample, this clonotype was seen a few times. This CDR3 reads CASSLGAQDTGELFF. CDR3 bases: TGTGCCAGCAGCTTAGGAGCTCAGGACACCGGGGAGCTGTTTTTT. The chain has TRBV7-7 and TRBJ2-2; no clear D gene. This CDR3 contains 15 residues. CDR1 is SSHAT and CDR2 is FNYEAQ in the germline V gene (reference sequence). The V end lost 1 base, the J end lost 3 bases, and 9 bases lay between the germline ends.

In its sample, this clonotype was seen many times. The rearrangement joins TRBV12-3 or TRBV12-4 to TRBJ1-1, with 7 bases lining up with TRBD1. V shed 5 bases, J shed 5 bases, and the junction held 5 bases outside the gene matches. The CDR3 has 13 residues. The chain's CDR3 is CASSKDRRTEAFF. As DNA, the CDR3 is TGTGCCAGCAGTAAGGACAGGAGGACTGAAGCTTTCTTT.

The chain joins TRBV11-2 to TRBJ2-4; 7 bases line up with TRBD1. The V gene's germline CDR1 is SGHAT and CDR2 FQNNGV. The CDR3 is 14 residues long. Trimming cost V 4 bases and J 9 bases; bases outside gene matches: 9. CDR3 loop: CASSSTDRDSIQYF. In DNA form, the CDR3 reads TGTGCCAGCAGCTCTACCGACAGGGATAGCATTCAGTACTTC.

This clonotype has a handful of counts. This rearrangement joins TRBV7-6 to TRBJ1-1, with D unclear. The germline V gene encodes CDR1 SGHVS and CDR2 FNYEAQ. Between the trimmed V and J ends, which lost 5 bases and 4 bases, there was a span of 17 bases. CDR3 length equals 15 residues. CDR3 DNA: TGTGCCAGCAGCCACACCTGGGATAGGGCCACTGAAGCTTTCTTT. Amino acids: CASSHTWDRATEAFF. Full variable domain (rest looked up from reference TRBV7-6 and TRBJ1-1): GAGVSQSPRYKVTKRGQDVALRCDPISGHVSLYWYRQALGQGPEFLTYFNYEAQQDKSGLPNDRFSAERPEGSISTLTIQRTEQRDSAMYRCASSHTWDRATEAFFGQGTRLTVV.

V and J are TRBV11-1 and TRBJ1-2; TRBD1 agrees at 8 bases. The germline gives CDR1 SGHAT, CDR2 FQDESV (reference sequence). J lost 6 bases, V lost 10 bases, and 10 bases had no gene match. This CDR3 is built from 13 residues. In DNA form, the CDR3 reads TGTGCCACTTCGACCGGGACAGGAAATGGCTACACCTTC. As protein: CATSTGTGNGYTF.

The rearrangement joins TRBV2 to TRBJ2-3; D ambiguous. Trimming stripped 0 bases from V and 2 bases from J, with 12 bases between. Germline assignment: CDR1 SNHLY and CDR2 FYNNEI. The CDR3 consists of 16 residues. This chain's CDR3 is CASSEARYTHTDTQYF. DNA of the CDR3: TGTGCCAGCAGTGAAGCGAGGTACACCCACACAGATACGCAGTATTTT.

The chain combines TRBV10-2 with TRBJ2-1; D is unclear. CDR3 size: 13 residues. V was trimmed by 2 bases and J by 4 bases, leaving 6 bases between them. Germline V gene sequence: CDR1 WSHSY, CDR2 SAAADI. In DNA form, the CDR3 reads TGCGCCAGCAGTGAGACTTCTTACAATGAGCAGTTCTTC. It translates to CASSETSYNEQFF.

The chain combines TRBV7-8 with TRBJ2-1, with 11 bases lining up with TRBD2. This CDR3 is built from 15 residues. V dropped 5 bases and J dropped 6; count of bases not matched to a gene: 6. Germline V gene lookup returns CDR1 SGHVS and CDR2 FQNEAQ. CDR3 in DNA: TGTGCCAGCAGCACCACTAGCGGGGGAAGCAATGAGCAGTTCTTC. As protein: CASSTTSGGSNEQFF.

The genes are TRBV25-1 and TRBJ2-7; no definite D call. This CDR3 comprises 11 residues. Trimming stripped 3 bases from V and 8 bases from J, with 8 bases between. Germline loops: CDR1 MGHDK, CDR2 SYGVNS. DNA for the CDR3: TGTGCCAGCAGTGATGGTGCGAAGCAGTACTTC. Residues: CASSDGAKQYF.

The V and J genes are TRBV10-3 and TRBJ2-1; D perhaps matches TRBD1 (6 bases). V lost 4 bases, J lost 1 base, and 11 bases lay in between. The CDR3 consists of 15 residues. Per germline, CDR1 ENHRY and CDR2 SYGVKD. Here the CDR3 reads CAISGTEDSYNEQFF. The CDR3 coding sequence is TGTGCCATCAGTGGGACAGAGGATTCCTACAATGAGCAGTTCTTC.

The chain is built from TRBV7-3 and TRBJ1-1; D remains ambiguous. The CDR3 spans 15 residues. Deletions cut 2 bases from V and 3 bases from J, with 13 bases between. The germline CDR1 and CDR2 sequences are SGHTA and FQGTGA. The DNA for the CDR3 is TGTGCCAGCAGCTTACGCGGGTTAGGGTACACTGAAGCTTTCTTT. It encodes CASSLRGLGYTEAFF.

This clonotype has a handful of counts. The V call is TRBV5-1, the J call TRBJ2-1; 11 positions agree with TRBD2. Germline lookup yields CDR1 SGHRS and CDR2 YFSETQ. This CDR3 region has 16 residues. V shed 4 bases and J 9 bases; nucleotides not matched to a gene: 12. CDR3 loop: CASSQIAGGPSLEQFF. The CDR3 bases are TGCGCCAGCAGCCAGATAGCGGGAGGGCCGTCTCTTGAGCAGTTCTTC.

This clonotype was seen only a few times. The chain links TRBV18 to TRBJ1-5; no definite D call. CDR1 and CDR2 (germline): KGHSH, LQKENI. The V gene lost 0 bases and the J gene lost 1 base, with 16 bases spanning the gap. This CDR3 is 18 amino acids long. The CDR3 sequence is CASSPPGAGSVSNQPQHF. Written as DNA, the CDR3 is TGTGCCAGCTCACCACCGGGAGCTGGTTCCGTCAGCAATCAGCCCCAGCATTTT.